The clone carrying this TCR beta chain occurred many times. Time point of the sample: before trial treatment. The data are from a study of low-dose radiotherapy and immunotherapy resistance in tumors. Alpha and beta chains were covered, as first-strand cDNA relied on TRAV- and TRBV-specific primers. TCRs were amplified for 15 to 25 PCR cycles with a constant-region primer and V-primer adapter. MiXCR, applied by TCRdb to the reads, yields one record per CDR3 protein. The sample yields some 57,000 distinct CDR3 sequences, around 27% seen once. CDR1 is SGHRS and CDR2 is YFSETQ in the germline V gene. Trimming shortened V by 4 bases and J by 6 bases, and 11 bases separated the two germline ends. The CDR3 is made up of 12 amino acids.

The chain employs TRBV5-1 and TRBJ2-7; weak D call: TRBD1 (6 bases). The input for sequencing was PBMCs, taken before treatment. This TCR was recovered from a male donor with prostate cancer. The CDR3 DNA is TGCGCCAGCAGCCCAGGGACAACCGAGCAGTACTTC. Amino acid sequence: CASSPGTTEQYF.